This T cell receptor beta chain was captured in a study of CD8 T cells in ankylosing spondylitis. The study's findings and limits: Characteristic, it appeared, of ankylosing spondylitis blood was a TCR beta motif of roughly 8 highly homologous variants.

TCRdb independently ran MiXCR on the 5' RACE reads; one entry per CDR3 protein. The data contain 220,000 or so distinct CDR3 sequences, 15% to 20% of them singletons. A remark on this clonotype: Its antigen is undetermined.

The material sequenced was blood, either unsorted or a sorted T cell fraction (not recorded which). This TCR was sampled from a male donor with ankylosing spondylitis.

The CDR3 loop is CSASVSGGQDEQYF. In DNA form, the CDR3 reads TGCAGTGCTAGTGTTAGCGGGGGGCAGGACGAGCAGTACTTC. The V gene is TRBV20-1, the J gene TRBJ2-7; 10 bases map to TRBD2. This CDR3 region has 14 residues. V lost 3 bases to trimming and J lost 5 bases; unmatched junction nucleotides: 7. Germline V lookup: CDR1 DFQATT, CDR2 SNEGSKA (reference sequence).